Below, one T cell receptor beta chain is given with its context. Its antigen is undetermined. The sample belongs to a study of cytomegalovirus exposure and HLA in healthy donors. Study-level findings and limits: As confirmed in vitro, three CMV-associated chains were specific for CMV antigens. The records held CMV serostatus as the only immune exposure information. HLA alleles showed associations with 16,951 TCR beta sequences in a later analysis, at a 0.05 false discovery rate.

With 5 bases removed from V and 0 bases from J, the gap between germline ends came to 11 bases. CDR3 length equals 14 residues. Germline V lookup: CDR1 SGHVS, CDR2 FQNEAQ. It was with 60 Vbeta and 13 Jbeta primers that the PCR ran. Some clones are missing from TCRdb's copy, which holds only in-frame ones; the method was immunoSEQ multiplex PCR. The sample consists of approximately 190,000 clones, about nine tenths of them appearing once. Whereas donors were nominally healthy upon sampling, unrecorded immune exposures were probable. The rearrangement links TRBV7-8 to TRBJ2-7, with unresolved D. This sequence was found in a boy under 10 years old in good health and CMV-seronegative. Sequencing used PBMCs. The CDR3, as DNA: TGTGCCAGCAGCCACCGGGTCCTCTCCTACGAGCAGTACTTC. The encoded protein is CASSHRVLSYEQYF.